This entry lists 6 T cell receptor beta chains sequenced from one sample in a study of T-cell memory formation after mild COVID-19. TCRdb reanalysed the 5' RACE reads using MiXCR and keeps one entry per CDR3 protein. The top ten hold about 8.4% of the sample, which has around 510,000 distinct CDR3 sequences, roughly 22% seen once. Sequences were obtained from PBMCs or a T cell subset sorted from them (not recorded which). These receptors all stem from an adult woman who had mild COVID-19 (a few samples of this study predate the infection). Cell type and time point are not known.

The V and J genes are TRBV2 and TRBJ2-7, with 7 bases that match TRBD2. Germline-derived CDR1 and CDR2 are SNHLY and FYNNEI. Unmatched junction bases numbered 7, after V lost 5 bases and J lost 3 bases. This CDR3 is built from 14 residues. CDR3 residues: CASSLAEQVYEQYF. The CDR3 nucleotides are TGTGCCAGCAGTCTAGCGGAGCAAGTCTACGAGCAGTACTTC.

The CDR3 region is CASSRNSLAGFDTQYF. DNA for the CDR3: TGTGCCAGCAGCCGTAACAGCCTGGCCGGGTTCGATACGCAGTATTTT. This chain connects TRBV12-3 or TRBV12-4 to TRBJ2-3; D is uncertain. Trimming took off 6 bases at V and 6 bases at J, with 22 bases between the two ends. CDR3 length equals 16 residues.

The chain employs TRBV28 and TRBJ1-2; D is unresolved. Per the germline V gene, CDR1 is MDHEN and CDR2 is SYDVKM. Trimming took off 3 bases at V and 5 bases at J, with 10 bases between the two ends. CDR3 length: 13 amino acids. CDR3 amino acids: CASSLWEGYGYTF. The CDR3 bases are TGTGCCAGCAGTTTGTGGGAGGGTTATGGCTACACCTTC.

This clonotype was counted between two and nine times. The chain is built from TRBV5-1 and TRBJ1-1; D unclear. Germline V lookup: CDR1 SGHRS, CDR2 YFSETQ. CDR3 size: 12 residues. The V gene lost 5 bases and the J gene lost 6 bases, with 11 bases spanning the gap. The DNA for the CDR3 is TGCGCCAGCAGGAGACCCAAATCTGAAGCTTTCTTT. This encodes CASRRPKSEAFF.

The chain joins TRBV20-1 to TRBJ1-5, with D possibly matching TRBD1 (5 bases). Trimming took off 6 bases at V and 2 bases at J, with 14 bases between the two ends. CDR3 size: 14 residues. Germline CDR1 DFQATT, CDR2 SNEGSKA (reference sequence). The CDR3 bases are TGCAGTGCCGAAATAGGGGCAGGCAATCAGCCCCAGCATTTT. Residues: CSAEIGAGNQPQHF.

This chain links TRBV3-1 with TRBJ1-6; weak D call: TRBD1 (5 bases). This CDR3 contains 17 residues. Per germline, CDR1 LGHDT and CDR2 YNNKEL (reference sequence). V was shortened by 4 bases and J by 7 bases, with 20 bases between the two germline ends. The CDR3: CASSPKSGQGRNSPLHF. CDR3 DNA sequence: TGTGCCAGCAGCCCTAAATCAGGCCAGGGCCGGAATTCACCCCTCCACTTT.